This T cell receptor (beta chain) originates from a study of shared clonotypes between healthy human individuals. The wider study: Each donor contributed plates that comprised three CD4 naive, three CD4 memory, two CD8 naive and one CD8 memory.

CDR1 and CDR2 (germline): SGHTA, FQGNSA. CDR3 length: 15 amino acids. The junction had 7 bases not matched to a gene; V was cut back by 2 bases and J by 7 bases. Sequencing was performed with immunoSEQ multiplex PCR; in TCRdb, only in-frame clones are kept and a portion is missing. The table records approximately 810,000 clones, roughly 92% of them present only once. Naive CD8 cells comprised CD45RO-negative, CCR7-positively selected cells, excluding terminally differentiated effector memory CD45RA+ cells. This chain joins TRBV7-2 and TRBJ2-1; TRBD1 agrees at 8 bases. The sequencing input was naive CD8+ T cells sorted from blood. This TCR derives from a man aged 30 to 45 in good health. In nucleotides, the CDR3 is TGTGCCAGCAGCTTACTGGCAGGGGGCGCTAATGAGCAGTTCTTC. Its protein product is CASSLLAGGANEQFF.